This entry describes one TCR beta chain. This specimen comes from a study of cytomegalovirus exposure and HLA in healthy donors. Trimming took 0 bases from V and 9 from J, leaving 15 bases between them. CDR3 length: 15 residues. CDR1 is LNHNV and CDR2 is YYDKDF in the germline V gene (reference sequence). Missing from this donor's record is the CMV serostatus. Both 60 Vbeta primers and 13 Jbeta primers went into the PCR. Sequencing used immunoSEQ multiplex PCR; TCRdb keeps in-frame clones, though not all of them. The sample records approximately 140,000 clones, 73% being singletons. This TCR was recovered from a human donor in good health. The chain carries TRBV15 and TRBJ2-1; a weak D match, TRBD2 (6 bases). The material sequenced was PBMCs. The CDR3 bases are TGTGCCACCAGCAGAGATTTTGGGCAGGAGGGTGAGCAGTTCTTC. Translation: CATSRDFGQEGEQFF.